The 22 T cell receptor beta chains in this list originate from one sample, sequenced in a study of blood T cell repertoires in COVID-19. Profiled with immunoSEQ multiplex PCR; TCRdb holds only in-frame clones, not every one. The sample carries approximately 290,000 clones, roughly nine tenths recorded once. Material: peripheral blood. The source is a woman in her 30s with COVID-19, enrolled during active disease.

The V and J genes are TRBV21-1 and TRBJ1-2; the table's D call, TRBD1, was not checked against the DNA. TRBV21-1 is an annotated pseudogene. This CDR3 is built from 16 residues. The DNA for the CDR3 is TGTGCCAGCAGCAAAGGGCATGAAAAAGGGGGCTATGGCTACACCTTC. Translated: CASSKGHEKGGYGYTF.

The chain uses TRBV11-2 and TRBJ1-2; D not certain. V shed 7 bases and J shed 4 bases, with 19 bases lying between them. The CDR3 length is 15 residues. CDR1 is SGHAT, CDR2 FQNNGV, per germline. Written as DNA, the CDR3 is TGTGCCAGCACCCCCGTCCAGCGCGTTGGCTATGGCTACACCTTC. Translating gives CASTPVQRVGYGYTF.

The genes are TRBV10-3 and TRBJ2-7; tentative D call: TRBD1 (6 bases). The V end was cut by 4 bases, the J end by 3 bases, with 13 bases between. The CDR3 is 14 amino acids. Germline lookup yields CDR1 ENHRY and CDR2 SYGVKD. The CDR3 is CAISVGQPLYEQYF. CDR3 DNA sequence: TGTGCCATCAGTGTAGGACAGCCCCTCTACGAGCAGTACTTC.

The J gene is TRBJ2-3, the V gene TRBV19; TRBD1 matches 8 bases. V shed 3 bases, J shed 7 bases, and the junction held 12 bases outside the gene matches. Germline assignment: CDR1 LNHDA and CDR2 SQIVND (reference sequence). The CDR3 extends over 16 amino acids. CDR3 DNA: TGTGCCAGTAGTATCTCCCGGACAGGGCCCCCGAATACGCAGTATTTT. This sequence encodes CASSISRTGPPNTQYF.

The chain joins TRBV7-3 to TRBJ2-2, with 7 bases fitting TRBD2. This CDR3 region has 18 residues. With 0 bases clipped from V and 2 bases from J, the junction kept 9 bases outside the gene matches. Germline V lookup: CDR1 SGHTA, CDR2 FQGTGA. The CDR3 here is CASSLTAGRQINTGELFF. In DNA, the CDR3 is TGTGCCAGCAGCTTAACAGCGGGACGACAGATTAACACCGGGGAGCTGTTTTTT.

This chain uses TRBV2 with TRBJ1-5; TRBD1 matches at 7 bases. Germline-derived CDR1 and CDR2 are SNHLY and FYNNEI. The trim removed 5 bases at V and 7 bases at J, leaving 5 bases unmatched. This CDR3 spans 13 amino acids. CDR3 protein: CASSSYRGQPQHF. Here the CDR3 DNA reads TGTGCCAGCAGTTCCTACAGGGGACAGCCCCAGCATTTT.

The V and J genes are TRBV11-2 and TRBJ1-4; TRBD1 agrees at 7 bases. The CDR3 is 16 amino acids. CDR1 and CDR2 from the germline V gene are SGHAT and FQNNGV. V gave up 5 bases and J gave up 3 bases; unmatched junction bases: 9. The CDR3 spells CASSRLTGTANEKLFF. The CDR3 nucleotides read TGTGCCAGCAGCAGACTGACAGGGACGGCTAATGAAAAACTGTTTTTT.

V gene TRBV6-5 combines with J gene TRBJ1-1; TRBD1 aligns across 8 bases. CDR1 is MNHEY and CDR2 is SVGAGI in the germline V gene. The junction had 5 bases not matched to a gene; V was cut back by 5 bases and J by 0 bases. The CDR3 totals 15 residues. The chain's CDR3 is CASSRSTGVNTEAFF. Here the CDR3 DNA reads TGTGCCAGCAGTAGATCGACAGGGGTGAACACTGAAGCTTTCTTT.

The chain joins TRBV6-2 or TRBV6-3 to TRBJ2-5; 11 bases agree with TRBD2. CDR1 and CDR2 (germline): MNHEY, SVGEGT. V lost 6 bases to trimming and J lost 2 bases; unmatched junction nucleotides: 8. This CDR3 is built from 16 residues. The CDR3 bases are TGTGCCAGCAGCCACCCTGGACTAGCGGGTCAAGAGACCCAGTACTTC. The encoded protein is CASSHPGLAGQETQYF.

V and J are TRBV10-1 and TRBJ2-2, with 7 bases matching TRBD2. Germline assignment: CDR1 WNHNN and CDR2 SYGVQD (reference sequence). CDR3 length: 20 amino acids. Trimming removed 0 bases from V and 2 bases from J; junction bases left unmatched: 15. Here the CDR3 DNA reads TGCGCCAGCAGTGAGTCGACTTTTTTTGGCCTAGCGGTAAACACCGGGGAGCTGTTTTTT. This gives the protein CASSESTFFGLAVNTGELFF.

The chain uses TRBV5-1 and TRBJ2-7, with D possibly matching TRBD2 (6 bases). The CDR3 length is 14 residues. CDR1 and CDR2 from the germline V gene are SGHRS and YFSETQ. The V and J ends lost 6 bases and 2 bases respectively, with 15 bases between them. CDR3 region: CASTFGSGAYEQYF. Here the CDR3 DNA reads TGCGCCAGCACCTTCGGGAGTGGGGCCTACGAGCAGTACTTC.

As concerns this clone: Other DNA sequences in this sample translate to the same CDR3. The chain couples TRBV7-9 to TRBJ1-1, with D hard to call. Germline assignment: CDR1 SEHNR and CDR2 FQNEAQ (reference sequence). The CDR3 extends over 13 amino acids. Trimming took 3 bases from V and 1 from J, leaving 6 bases between them. CDR3 loop: CASSFSGNTEAFF. The CDR3 coding sequence is TGTGCCAGCAGCTTCTCGGGGAACACTGAAGCTTTCTTT.

The gene calls are TRBV7-9 and TRBJ1-1; 7 nucleotides agree with TRBD1. The CDR3 is 13 residues long. The germline V gene has CDR1 SEHNR and CDR2 FQNEAQ (reference sequence). V shed 8 bases and J 1 base; nucleotides not matched to a gene: 4. DNA of the CDR3: TGTGCCAGCTGGGGACAGACGAACACTGAAGCTTTCTTT. Translated, it gives CASWGQTNTEAFF.

This chain uses TRBV2 with TRBJ2-3; tentatively, D is TRBD2 (6 bases). The germline CDR1 and CDR2 sequences are SNHLY and FYNNEI. The CDR3 loop spans 15 amino acids. Trimming took 4 bases from V and 1 from J, leaving 12 bases between them. For the CDR3, the DNA is TGTGCCAGCAGTGTGGGGGACTTACGCACAGATACGCAGTATTTT. Its protein product is CASSVGDLRTDTQYF.

The V call is TRBV10-1, the J call TRBJ1-1; a possible D gene is TRBD1 (6 bases). Germline V lookup: CDR1 WNHNN, CDR2 SYGVQD (reference sequence). Trimming stripped 8 bases from V and 3 bases from J, with 13 bases between. This CDR3 has 13 amino acids. CDR3 amino acids: CASRAGADTEAFF. Written as DNA, the CDR3 is TGCGCCAGCCGGGCAGGGGCCGACACTGAAGCTTTCTTT.

The CDR3: CASSLGATQREHNEQFF. The CDR3, as DNA: TGCGCCAGCAGCTTGGGGGCCACCCAGCGGGAGCACAATGAGCAGTTCTTC. This chain connects TRBV5-1 to TRBJ2-1; TRBD2 matches 8 bases. V shed 0 bases and J 5 bases; nucleotides not matched to a gene: 10. CDR3 size: 17 residues. Germline CDR1 SGHRS, CDR2 YFSETQ.

This clone has just one count. At the DNA level, this CDR3 is encoded by other sequences in the same sample as well. The chain recombines TRBV7-2 with TRBJ1-1; D not certain. There are 14 residues in the CDR3. Germline V gene lookup returns CDR1 SGHTA and CDR2 FQGNSA. The V gene lost 1 base and the J gene lost 0 bases, with 6 bases spanning the gap. CDR3 nucleotide sequence: TGTGCCAGCAGCTTAGATCGTGTGAACACTGAAGCTTTCTTT. Translated: CASSLDRVNTEAFF.

The chain combines TRBV29-1 with TRBJ2-1; 8 nucleotides match TRBD1. V was clipped by 2 bases and J by 9 bases; unmatched bases: 15. Germline values: CDR1 SQVTM, CDR2 ANQGSEA. The CDR3 sequence is 16 residues long. The chain's CDR3 is CSVEPWDRNPPGEQFF. In nucleotides, the CDR3 is TGCAGCGTTGAACCCTGGGACAGGAACCCTCCGGGTGAGCAGTTCTTC.

The gene calls are TRBV7-6 and TRBJ1-1; TRBD1 might be the D (5 bases). With 7 bases removed from V and 3 bases from J, the gap between germline ends came to 15 bases. Germline-derived CDR1 and CDR2 are SGHVS and FNYEAQ. This CDR3 has 14 amino acids. CDR3 bases: TGTGCCAGCACGGAGACAGAACTCTACACTGAAGCTTTCTTT. This translates into CASTETELYTEAFF.

V is TRBV6-4 and J is TRBJ1-1, with TRBD1 identical over 10 bases. The junction had 9 bases not matched to a gene; V was cut back by 6 bases and J by 8 bases. This CDR3 is 14 amino acids long. Germline CDR1 is MRHNA and CDR2 is SNTAGT. CDR3 protein: CASSPGQGFGEAFF. The CDR3 DNA reads as TGTGCCAGCAGCCCGGGACAGGGGTTCGGGGAAGCTTTCTTT.

The V gene is TRBV5-4, the J gene TRBJ1-2, with D maybe TRBD1 (5 bases). CDR3 length: 14 residues. Trimming cost V 5 bases and J 8 bases, with 19 bases left between them. Germline V CDR1 and CDR2: SGHNT, YYREEE (reference sequence). In DNA, the CDR3 is TGTGCCAGCAGTACTCCCGCGACAGTGCTGGGCTACACCTTC. Translation gives CASSTPATVLGYTF.

The chain joins TRBV28 to TRBJ2-7, with TRBD2 matching 8 bases. The CDR3 has 14 residues. Germline V gene sequence: CDR1 MDHEN, CDR2 SYDVKM. The trim removed 2 bases at V and 4 bases at J, leaving 4 bases unmatched. The CDR3 loop reads CASSLAGGMYEQYF. DNA for the CDR3: TGTGCCAGCAGTTTAGCGGGGGGTATGTACGAGCAGTACTTC.